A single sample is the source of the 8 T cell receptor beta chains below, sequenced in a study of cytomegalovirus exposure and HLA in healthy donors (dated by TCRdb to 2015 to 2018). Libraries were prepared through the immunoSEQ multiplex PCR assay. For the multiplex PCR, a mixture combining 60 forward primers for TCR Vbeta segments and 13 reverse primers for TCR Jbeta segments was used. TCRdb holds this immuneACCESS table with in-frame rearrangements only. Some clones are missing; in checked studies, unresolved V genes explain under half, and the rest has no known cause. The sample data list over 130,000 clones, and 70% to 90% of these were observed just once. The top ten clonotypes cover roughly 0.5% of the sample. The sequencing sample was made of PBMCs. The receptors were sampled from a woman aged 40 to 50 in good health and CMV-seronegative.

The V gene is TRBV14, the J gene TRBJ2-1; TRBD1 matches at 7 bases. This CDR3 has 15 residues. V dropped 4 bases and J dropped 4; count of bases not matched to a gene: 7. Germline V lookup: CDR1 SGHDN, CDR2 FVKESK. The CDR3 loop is CASSPRDSLYNEQFF. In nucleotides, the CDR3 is TGTGCCAGCAGCCCCCGGGACAGTTTGTACAATGAGCAGTTCTTC.

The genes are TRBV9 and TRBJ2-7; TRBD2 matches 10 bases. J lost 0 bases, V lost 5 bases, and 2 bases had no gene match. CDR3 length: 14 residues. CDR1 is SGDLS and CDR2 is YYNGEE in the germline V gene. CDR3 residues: CASSWTSGSYEQYF. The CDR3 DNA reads TGTGCCAGCAGTTGGACTAGCGGCTCCTACGAGCAGTACTTC.

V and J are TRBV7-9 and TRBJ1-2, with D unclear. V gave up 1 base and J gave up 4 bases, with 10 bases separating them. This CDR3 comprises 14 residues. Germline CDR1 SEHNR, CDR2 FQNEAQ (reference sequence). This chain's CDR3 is CASSLGGVGYGYTF. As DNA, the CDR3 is TGTGCCAGCAGCTTAGGGGGAGTAGGCTATGGCTACACCTTC.

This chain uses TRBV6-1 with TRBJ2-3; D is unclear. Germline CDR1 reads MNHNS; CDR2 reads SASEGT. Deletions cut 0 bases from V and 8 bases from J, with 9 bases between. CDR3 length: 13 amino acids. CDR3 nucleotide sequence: TGTGCCAGCAGTGAAGCGCCCTCGCGTACGCAGTATTTT. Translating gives CASSEAPSRTQYF.

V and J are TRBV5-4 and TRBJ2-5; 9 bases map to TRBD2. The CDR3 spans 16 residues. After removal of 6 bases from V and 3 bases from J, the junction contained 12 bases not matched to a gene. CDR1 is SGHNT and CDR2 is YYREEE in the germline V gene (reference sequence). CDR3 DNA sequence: TGTGCCAGCACCTGGGGTAGCGGGAGAGGGGAAGAGACCCAGTACTTC. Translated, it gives CASTWGSGRGEETQYF.

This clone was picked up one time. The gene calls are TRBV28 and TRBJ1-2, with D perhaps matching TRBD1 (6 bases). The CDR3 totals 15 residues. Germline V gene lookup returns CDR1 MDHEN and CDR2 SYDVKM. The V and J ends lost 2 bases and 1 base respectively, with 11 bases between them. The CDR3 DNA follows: TGTGCCAGCAGTTTAGTGGCAGGGGATAACTATGGCTACACCTTC. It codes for CASSLVAGDNYGYTF.

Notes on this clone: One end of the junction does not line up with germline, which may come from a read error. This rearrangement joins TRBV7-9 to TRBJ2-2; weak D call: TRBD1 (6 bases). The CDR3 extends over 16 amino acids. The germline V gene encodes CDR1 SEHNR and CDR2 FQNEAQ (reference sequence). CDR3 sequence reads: CSSSPLGNRATGELFF. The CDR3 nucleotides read TGTTCCAGCAGCCCCCTTGGGAACAGGGCGACCGGGGAGCTGTTTTTT. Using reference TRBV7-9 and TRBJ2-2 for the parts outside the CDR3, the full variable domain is DTGVSQNPRHKITKRGQNVTFRCDPISEHNRLYWYRQTLGQGPEFLTYFQNEAQLEKSRLLSDRFSAERPKGSFSTLEIQRTEQGDSAMYLCSSSPLGNRATGELFFGEGSRLTVL.

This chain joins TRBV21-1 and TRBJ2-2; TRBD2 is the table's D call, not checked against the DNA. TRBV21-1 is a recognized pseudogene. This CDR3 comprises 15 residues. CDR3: CASPPPGVNTGELFF. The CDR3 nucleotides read TGTGCCAGCCCCCCGCCCGGGGTCAACACCGGGGAGCTGTTTTTT.